One sample yielded the 30 T cell receptor beta chains listed below, sequenced in a study of blood T cells in healthy people across ages (dated by TCRdb to about 2015). The library was produced with 5' RACE. Sequencing took place on an Illumina HiSeq 2500. A second about 7 to 12 cycle PCR used a sample-barcoded 5' primer and a J-beta primer mix. TCRdb reprocessed the public reads (quality trimming at Q25 with fastp, clone calling with MiXCR) and kept in-frame beta chains. Each record represents a unique CDR3 protein, reported with the most common genes and DNA among its rows. For this sample the table gives over 1.5 million distinct CDR3 sequences, of which around half were detected only once. The top ten constitute 2.1% of the sample. Sequencing was done on a sample of blood. The receptors derive from a woman in her thirties or forties in good health.

This chain links TRBV2 with TRBJ2-1; D ambiguous. The CDR3 sequence is 14 residues long. V was clipped by 1 base and J by 10 bases, with 14 bases between them. Germline V gene lookup returns CDR1 SNHLY and CDR2 FYNNEI. CDR3 sequence (DNA): TGTGCCAGCAGTGAAGAGGGTCAAGGAACCGAGCAGTTCTTC. Protein sequence: CASSEEGQGTEQFF.

This clonotype was detected a few times. The V gene is TRBV9, the J gene TRBJ1-2, with a weak D call TRBD1 (5 bases). The CDR3 spans 16 residues. In germline, CDR1 is SGDLS, CDR2 YYNGEE. Deletions cut 0 bases from V and 4 bases from J, with 16 bases between. The CDR3 bases are TGTGCCAGCAGCGTAGCCAGGGATCTTAACAGCTATGGCTACACCTTC. Translation: CASSVARDLNSYGYTF.

The V call is TRBV28, the J call TRBJ2-5, with D unclear. V was pared by 2 bases and J by 3 bases, with 7 bases between. Germline lookup yields CDR1 MDHEN and CDR2 SYDVKM. The CDR3 runs to 13 residues. For the CDR3, the DNA is TGTGCCAGCAGTTTACCGGCAGAAGAGACCCAGTACTTC. This codes for CASSLPAEETQYF. Combining the CDR3 with reference TRBV28 and TRBJ2-5 gives the whole variable domain DVKVTQSSRYLVKRTGEKVFLECVQDMDHENMFWYRQDPGLGLRLIYFSYDVKMKEKGDIPEGYSVSREKKERFSLILESASTNQTSMYLCASSLPAEETQYFGPGTRLLVL.

The V and J genes are TRBV6-1 and TRBJ1-2, with no clear D. The V gene's germline CDR1 is MNHNS and CDR2 SASEGT. With 5 bases removed from V and 4 bases from J, the gap between germline ends came to 17 bases. The CDR3 sequence is 15 residues long. CDR3 bases: TGTGCCAGCAGTCCAATGAACAGCGATGTCTATGGCTACACCTTC. Residues: CASSPMNSDVYGYTF.

The genes are TRBV24-1 and TRBJ2-1; no definite D call. CDR1 and CDR2 (germline): KGHDR, SFDVKD. V was shortened by 4 bases and J by 6 bases, with 12 bases between the two germline ends. The CDR3 has 14 residues. The CDR3 spells CATSEPTYTNEQFF. The DNA for the CDR3 is TGTGCCACCAGTGAGCCGACGTATACCAATGAGCAGTTCTTC.

This clonotype has a handful of counts. The rearrangement uses TRBV20-1 and TRBJ2-1, with 12 positions matching TRBD2. With V trimmed by 2 bases and J by 4 bases, 6 bases remained unmatched. CDR3 size: 16 residues. Germline CDR1 reads DFQATT; CDR2 reads SNEGSKA (reference sequence). CDR3: CSARPRLAGDYNEQFF. Here the CDR3 DNA reads TGCAGTGCTAGACCCCGACTAGCGGGAGATTACAATGAGCAGTTCTTC.

The count of this clonotype is one. The chain is built from TRBV6-5 and TRBJ2-7, with TRBD1 as a possible D gene (6 bases). CDR1 MNHEY and CDR2 SVGAGI come from the germline V gene. Between the trimmed V and J ends, which lost 5 bases and 4 bases, there was a span of 15 bases. The CDR3 spans 14 residues. This chain's CDR3 is CASSQTGTPYEQYF. CDR3 in DNA: TGTGCCAGCAGTCAGACCGGGACACCATACGAGCAGTACTTC.

The sample holds a few counts of this clonotype. The chain combines TRBV12-3 or TRBV12-4 with TRBJ2-7; TRBD1 matches 8 bases. After removal of 6 bases from V and 2 bases from J, the junction contained 9 bases not matched to a gene. This CDR3 has 15 amino acids. The CDR3 nucleotides read TGTGCCAGCAGGCCTACAGGGGGTATCACCTACGAGCAGTACTTC. This sequence encodes CASRPTGGITYEQYF.

The CDR3 DNA is TGTGCCAGCAGCTTGGGACCGACAACGAATCAGCCCCAGCATTTT. Its protein product is CASSLGPTTNQPQHF. The chain combines TRBV5-6 with TRBJ1-5; D gene uncertain. This CDR3 is 15 amino acids long. Germline V CDR1 and CDR2: SGHDT, YYEEEE. The ends were cut back, 0 bases at V and 4 bases at J, with 11 bases in the middle.

The chain joins TRBV6-5 to TRBJ2-7, with D unclear. V was clipped by 6 bases and J by 1 base, with 10 bases between them. Germline CDR1 and CDR2: MNHEY and SVGAGI. This CDR3 contains 13 residues. DNA of the CDR3: TGTGCCAGCAGCCCCTTCCCATCCTACGAGCAGTACTTC. It is translated as CASSPFPSYEQYF.

This clonotype was recorded once. This likely comes from a read error, as the CDR3 has no conserved phenylalanine or tryptophan at its end. The chain joins TRBV7-2 to TRBJ2-6; unclear D gene. The CDR3 extends over 16 amino acids. The ends were cut back, 5 bases at V and 0 bases at J, with 11 bases in the middle. The germline V gene has CDR1 SGHTA and CDR2 FQGNSA. CDR3 loop: CASSKTMGSGANVLTV. The CDR3 DNA reads TGTGCCAGCAGCAAAACGATGGGCTCTGGGGCCAACGTCCTGACTGTC.

This clonotype occurred a few times. The rearrangement uses TRBV7-3 and TRBJ2-3, with D hard to call. V lost 4 bases to trimming and J lost 2 bases, with 7 bases between them. The germline gives CDR1 SGHTA, CDR2 FQGTGA. The CDR3 extends over 13 amino acids. This chain's CDR3 is CASSSYNTDTQYF. CDR3 sequence (DNA): TGTGCCAGCAGCTCGTACAACACAGATACGCAGTATTTT.

V usage is TRBV15 and J usage is TRBJ2-3; D ambiguous. V lost 5 bases, J lost 5 bases, and 14 bases lay in between. This CDR3 is built from 14 residues. CDR1 is LNHNV, CDR2 YYDKDF, per germline (reference sequence). The CDR3: CATSETKRVDTQYF. CDR3 nucleotide sequence: TGTGCCACCAGCGAAACCAAACGGGTAGATACGCAGTATTTT.

This clonotype was counted between two and nine times. V is TRBV6-2 or TRBV6-3 and J is TRBJ2-4; the D gene is possibly TRBD1 (6 bases). The germline V gene has CDR1 MNHEY and CDR2 SVGEGT. V was pared by 4 bases and J by 0 bases, with 13 bases between. The CDR3 covers 16 residues. CDR3 protein: CASSSLDSLAKNIQYF. CDR3 nucleotide sequence: TGTGCCAGCAGTTCCTTGGACAGTTTAGCCAAAAACATTCAGTACTTC.

This clonotype was detected only a few times. This rearrangement joins TRBV20-1 to TRBJ1-4; the D is unclear. CDR1 and CDR2 from the germline V gene are DFQATT and SNEGSKA (reference sequence). V was trimmed by 6 bases and J by 7 bases, leaving 21 bases between them. The CDR3 runs to 15 residues. CDR3 protein: CSADELRGGGEKLFF. The CDR3 bases are TGCAGTGCGGATGAATTGCGGGGAGGAGGTGAAAAACTGTTTTTT.

The CDR3 sequence is CASKYQWGGSYNEQFF. As DNA, the CDR3 is TGTGCCAGCAAGTACCAGTGGGGGGGCTCCTACAATGAGCAGTTCTTC. The chain has TRBV6-2 or TRBV6-3 and TRBJ2-1; 7 bases match TRBD2. The CDR3 is made up of 16 amino acids. Per germline, CDR1 MNHEY and CDR2 SVGEGT. V lost 7 bases to trimming and J lost 0 bases; unmatched junction nucleotides: 9.

This clonotype showed up many times. The gene calls are TRBV5-5 and TRBJ2-7; unclear D gene. Trimming took 2 bases from V and 6 from J, leaving 9 bases between them. This CDR3 has 12 amino acids. The germline CDR1 and CDR2 sequences are SGHKS and YYEKEE (reference sequence). CDR3 coding DNA: TGTGCCAGCAGCTTTGTCGATCGCGAGCAGTACTTC. This encodes CASSFVDREQYF.

This chain connects TRBV5-1 to TRBJ1-2; D is perhaps TRBD1 (5 bases). The length of the CDR3 is 15 residues. Trimming pared 0 bases from V and 4 bases from J, leaving 13 bases between. The germline CDR1 and CDR2 sequences are SGHRS and YFSETQ. The CDR3 bases are TGCGCCAGCAGCTTGGGGTTCGGGGACTCCTATGGCTACACCTTC. It translates to CASSLGFGDSYGYTF.

The V and J genes are TRBV28 and TRBJ1-5; D unclear. Germline V gene lookup returns CDR1 MDHEN and CDR2 SYDVKM. Trimming removed 5 bases at V and 6 bases at J, with 17 bases between. This CDR3 region has 15 residues. The CDR3 reads CASSLPTPPGQPQHF. Written as DNA, the CDR3 is TGTGCCAGCAGTCTTCCGACACCTCCGGGTCAGCCCCAGCATTTT.

This clonotype was recorded a few times. V usage is TRBV6-5 and J usage is TRBJ2-5; D possibly corresponds to TRBD2 (6 bases). V was clipped by 10 bases and J by 6 bases, with 24 bases between them. The CDR3 length is 15 residues. The germline V gene encodes CDR1 MNHEY and CDR2 SVGAGI. The chain's CDR3 is CATSRGSLSYQTQYF. Here the CDR3 DNA reads TGTGCCACCTCCCGGGGGTCACTATCGTACCAGACCCAGTACTTC.

The chain employs TRBV5-6 and TRBJ2-7; 7 positions match TRBD2. There are 15 residues in the CDR3. With 3 bases clipped from V and 2 bases from J, the junction kept 8 bases outside the gene matches. Germline CDR1 is SGHDT and CDR2 is YYEEEE. The CDR3 reads CASSSRPGGTYEQYF. The CDR3 nucleotides read TGTGCCAGCAGCTCTCGACCCGGGGGGACCTACGAGCAGTACTTC.

The V and J genes are TRBV20-1 and TRBJ1-5; 7 nucleotides match TRBD1. CDR3 size: 18 residues. J was trimmed by 2 bases and V by 2 bases; bases with no gene match: 15. Germline CDR1 reads DFQATT; CDR2 reads SNEGSKA (reference sequence). CDR3 sequence (DNA): TGCAGTGCTAGAAGCGGGGCAGGGGGATCAATTCGCAATCAGCCCCAGCATTTT. This codes for CSARSGAGGSIRNQPQHF.

V usage is TRBV12-3 or TRBV12-4 and J usage is TRBJ1-5, with no clear D. The CDR3 loop spans 13 amino acids. V was pared by 6 bases and J by 3 bases, with 9 bases between. The CDR3 is CASRGTYNQPQHF. In DNA, the CDR3 is TGTGCCAGCAGGGGCACCTACAATCAGCCCCAGCATTTT.

The chain carries TRBV10-3 and TRBJ2-1; TRBD2 matches 10 bases. With 10 bases clipped from V and 3 bases from J, the junction kept 9 bases outside the gene matches. This CDR3 spans 15 amino acids. Germline V gene data show CDR1 as ENHRY and CDR2 as SYGVKD. CDR3 sequence: CATQSASGGYNEQFF. Written as DNA, the CDR3 is TGTGCCACCCAATCGGCTAGCGGGGGCTACAATGAGCAGTTCTTC.

This clonotype was observed once. The chain links TRBV7-2 to TRBJ1-1, with no clear D. This CDR3 spans 15 amino acids. Trimming stripped 1 base from V and 1 base from J, with 10 bases between. Germline CDR1 SGHTA, CDR2 FQGNSA. As DNA, the CDR3 is TGTGCCAGCAGCTTAGAAGGACTGAGGAACACTGAAGCTTTCTTT. Translating gives CASSLEGLRNTEAFF.

The chain couples TRBV7-9 to TRBJ1-5; D remains unclear. Germline values: CDR1 SEHNR, CDR2 FQNEAQ (reference sequence). The length of the CDR3 is 13 residues. Trimming pared 3 bases from V and 7 bases from J, leaving 10 bases between. In DNA, the CDR3 is TGTGCCAGCAGCTTCGGGGTAGGGCAGCCCCAGCATTTT. As protein: CASSFGVGQPQHF.

V usage is TRBV20-1 and J usage is TRBJ2-7, with 12 bases aligning to TRBD2. Gene TRBJ2-5 matches the end of the DNA better, so the J call may be wrong. The CDR3 consists of 17 residues. Germline V gene data show CDR1 as DFQATT and CDR2 as SNEGSKA (reference sequence). CDR3 DNA: TGCAGTGCTAGAGATAGGCTAGCGGGGGGGACGAAAGAGACCCAGTACTTC. It translates to CSARDRLAGGTKETQYF.

This chain links TRBV10-3 with TRBJ1-2; the D gene is possibly TRBD1 (5 bases). Looked up from germline, CDR1 is ENHRY and CDR2 is SYGVKD. The CDR3 contains 12 residues. Between the trimmed V and J ends, which lost 8 bases and 7 bases, there was a span of 14 bases. In nucleotides, the CDR3 is TGTGCCATCGGGGACGAAGCGGTTGGCTACACCTTC. Translating it yields CAIGDEAVGYTF.

This clonotype turned up a few times. The chain links TRBV20-1 to TRBJ2-5; 8 bases are shared with TRBD1. CDR3 size: 13 residues. The junction had 4 bases not matched to a gene; V was cut back by 6 bases and J by 1 base. Germline loops: CDR1 DFQATT, CDR2 SNEGSKA (reference sequence). As DNA, the CDR3 is TGCAGTGCGCATGGGACAGGCCAAGAGACCCAGTACTTC. It specifies CSAHGTGQETQYF.

This rearrangement joins TRBV5-1 to TRBJ2-1; D is ambiguous. V was pared by 1 base and J by 0 bases, with 20 bases between. The CDR3 totals 19 residues. Germline CDR1 is SGHRS and CDR2 is YFSETQ. This CDR3 is CASSLTGLDGWSSYNEQFF. The DNA for the CDR3 is TGCGCCAGCAGCTTGACCGGGTTGGACGGGTGGAGCTCCTACAATGAGCAGTTCTTC. Together with reference TRBV5-1 and TRBJ2-1, the CDR3 gives the full variable domain: KAGVTQTPRYLIKTRGQQVTLSCSPISGHRSVSWYQQTPGQGLQFLFEYFSETQRNKGNFPGRFSGRQFSNSRSEMNVSTLELGDSALYLCASSLTGLDGWSSYNEQFFGPGTRLTVL.